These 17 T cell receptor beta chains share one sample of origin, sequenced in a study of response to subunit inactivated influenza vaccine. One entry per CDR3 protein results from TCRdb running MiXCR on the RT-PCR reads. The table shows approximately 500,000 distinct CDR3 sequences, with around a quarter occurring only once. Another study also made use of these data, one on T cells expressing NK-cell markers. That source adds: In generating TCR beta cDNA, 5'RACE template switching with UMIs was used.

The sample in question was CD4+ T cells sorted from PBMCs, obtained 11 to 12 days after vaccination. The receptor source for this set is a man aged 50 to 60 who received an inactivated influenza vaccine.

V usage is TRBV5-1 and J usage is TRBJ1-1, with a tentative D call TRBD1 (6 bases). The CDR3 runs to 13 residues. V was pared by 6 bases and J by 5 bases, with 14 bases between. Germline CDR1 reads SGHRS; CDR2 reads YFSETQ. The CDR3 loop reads CASKVTGGTEAFF. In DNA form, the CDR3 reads TGCGCCAGCAAGGTGACAGGAGGTACTGAAGCTTTCTTT.

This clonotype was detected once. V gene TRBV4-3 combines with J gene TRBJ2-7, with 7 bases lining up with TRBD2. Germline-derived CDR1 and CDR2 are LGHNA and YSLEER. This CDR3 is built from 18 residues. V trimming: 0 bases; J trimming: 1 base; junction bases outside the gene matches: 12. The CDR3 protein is CASSQDVGRVAESYEQYF. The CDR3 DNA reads TGCGCCAGCAGCCAAGATGTAGGGAGGGTCGCGGAATCCTACGAGCAGTACTTC.

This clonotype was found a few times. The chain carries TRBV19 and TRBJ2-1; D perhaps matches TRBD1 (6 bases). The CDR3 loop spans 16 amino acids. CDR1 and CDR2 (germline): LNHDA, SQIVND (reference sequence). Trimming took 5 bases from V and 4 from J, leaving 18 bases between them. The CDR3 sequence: CASSPSRGQKYNEQFF. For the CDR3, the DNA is TGTGCCAGTAGTCCGTCCAGAGGACAGAAATACAATGAGCAGTTCTTC.

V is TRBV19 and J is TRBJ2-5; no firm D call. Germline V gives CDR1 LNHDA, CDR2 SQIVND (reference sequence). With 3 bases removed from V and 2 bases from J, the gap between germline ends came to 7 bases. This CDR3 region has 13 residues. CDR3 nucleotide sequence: TGTGCCAGTAGTATGAGTAGTCAAGAGACCCAGTACTTC. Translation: CASSMSSQETQYF.

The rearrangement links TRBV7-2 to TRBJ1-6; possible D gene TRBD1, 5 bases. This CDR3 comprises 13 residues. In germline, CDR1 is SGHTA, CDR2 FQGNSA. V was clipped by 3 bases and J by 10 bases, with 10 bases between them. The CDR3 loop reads CASSFGGLSPLHF. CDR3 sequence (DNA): TGTGCCAGCAGCTTCGGGGGTTTGTCACCCCTCCACTTT.

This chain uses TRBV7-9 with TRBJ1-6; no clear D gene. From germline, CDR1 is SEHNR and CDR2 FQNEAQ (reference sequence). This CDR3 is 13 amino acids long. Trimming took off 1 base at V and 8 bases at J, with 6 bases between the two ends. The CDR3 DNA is TGTGCCAGCAGCTTAGACAGCTATTCACCCCTCCACTTT. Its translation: CASSLDSYSPLHF.

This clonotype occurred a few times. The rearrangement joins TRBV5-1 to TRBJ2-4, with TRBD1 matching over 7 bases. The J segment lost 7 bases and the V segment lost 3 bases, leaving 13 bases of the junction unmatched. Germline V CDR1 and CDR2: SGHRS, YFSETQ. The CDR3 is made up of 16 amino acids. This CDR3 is CASSSLGRGQLNIQYF. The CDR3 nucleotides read TGCGCCAGCAGCTCCTTGGGAAGGGGACAGCTCAACATTCAGTACTTC.

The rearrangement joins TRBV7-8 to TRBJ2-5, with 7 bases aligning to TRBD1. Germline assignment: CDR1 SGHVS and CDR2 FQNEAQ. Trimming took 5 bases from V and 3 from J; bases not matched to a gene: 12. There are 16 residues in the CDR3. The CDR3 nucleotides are TGTGCCAGCAGCGCCAAGCCGGGACAGATAAAAGAGACCCAGTACTTC. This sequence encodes CASSAKPGQIKETQYF.

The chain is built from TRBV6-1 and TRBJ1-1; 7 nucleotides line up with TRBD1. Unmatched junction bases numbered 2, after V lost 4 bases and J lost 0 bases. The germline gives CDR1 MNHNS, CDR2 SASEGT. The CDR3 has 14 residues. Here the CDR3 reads CASSVRGMNTEAFF. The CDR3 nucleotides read TGTGCCAGCAGTGTCAGGGGGATGAACACTGAAGCTTTCTTT.

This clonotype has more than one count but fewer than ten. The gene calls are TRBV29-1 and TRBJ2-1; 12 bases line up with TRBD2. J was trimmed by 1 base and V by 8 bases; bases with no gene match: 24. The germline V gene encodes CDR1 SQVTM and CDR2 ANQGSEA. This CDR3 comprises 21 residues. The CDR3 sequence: CSSSTGPTSSGRALSYNEQFF. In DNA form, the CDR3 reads TGCAGCTCCTCGACAGGACCTACTTCTAGCGGGAGGGCGCTTTCCTACAATGAGCAGTTCTTC.

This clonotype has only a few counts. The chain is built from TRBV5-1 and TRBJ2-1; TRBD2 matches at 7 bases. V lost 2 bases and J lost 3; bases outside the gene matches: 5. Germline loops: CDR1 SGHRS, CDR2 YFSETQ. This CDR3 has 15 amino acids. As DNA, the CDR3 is TGCGCCAGCAGCTTTACTAGCGCGGACTACAATGAGCAGTTCTTC. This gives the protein CASSFTSADYNEQFF.

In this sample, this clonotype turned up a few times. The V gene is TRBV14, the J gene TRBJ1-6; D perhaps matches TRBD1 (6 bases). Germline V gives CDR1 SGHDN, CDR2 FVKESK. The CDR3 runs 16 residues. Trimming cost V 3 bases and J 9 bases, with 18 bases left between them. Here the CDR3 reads CASSQADSLGISPLHF. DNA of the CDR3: TGTGCCAGCAGCCAGGCGGACAGCCTCGGGATTTCACCCCTCCACTTT.

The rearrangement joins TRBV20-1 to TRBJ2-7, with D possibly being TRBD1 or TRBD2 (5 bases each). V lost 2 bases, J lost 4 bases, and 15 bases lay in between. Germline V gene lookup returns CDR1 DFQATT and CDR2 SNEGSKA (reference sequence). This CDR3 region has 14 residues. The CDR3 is CSARSGRGGYEQYF. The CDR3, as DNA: TGCAGTGCTAGATCAGGACGGGGCGGATACGAGCAGTACTTC.

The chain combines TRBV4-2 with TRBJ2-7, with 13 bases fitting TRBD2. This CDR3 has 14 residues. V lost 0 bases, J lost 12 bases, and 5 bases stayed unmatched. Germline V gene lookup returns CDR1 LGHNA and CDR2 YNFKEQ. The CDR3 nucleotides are TGTGCCAGCAGCCAAGAACGGACTAGCGGGAGTAGGTACTTC. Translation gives CASSQERTSGSRYF.

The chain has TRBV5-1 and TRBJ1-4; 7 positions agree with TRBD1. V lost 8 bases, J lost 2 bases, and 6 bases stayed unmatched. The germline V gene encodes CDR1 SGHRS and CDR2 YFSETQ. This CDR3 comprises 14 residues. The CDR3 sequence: CASRQGGTNEKLFF. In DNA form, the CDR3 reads TGCGCCAGTCGACAGGGAGGGACTAATGAAAAACTGTTTTTT.

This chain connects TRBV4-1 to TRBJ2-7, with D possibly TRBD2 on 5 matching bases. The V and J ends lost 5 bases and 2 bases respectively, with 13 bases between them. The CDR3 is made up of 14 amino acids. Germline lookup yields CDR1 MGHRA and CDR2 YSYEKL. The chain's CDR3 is CASSYTGSAYEQYF. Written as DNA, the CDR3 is TGCGCCAGCAGCTACACGGGGTCAGCCTACGAGCAGTACTTC.

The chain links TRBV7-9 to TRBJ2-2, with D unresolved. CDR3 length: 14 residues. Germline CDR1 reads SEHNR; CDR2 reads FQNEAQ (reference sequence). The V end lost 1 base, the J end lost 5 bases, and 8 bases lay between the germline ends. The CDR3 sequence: CASSLGTTTGELFF. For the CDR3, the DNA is TGTGCCAGCAGCTTAGGAACCACGACCGGGGAGCTGTTTTTT.